The 31 T cell receptor beta chains given below trace back to one sample, sequenced in a study of blood T cell repertoires in COVID-19. Some clones are missing from TCRdb's copy, which holds only in-frame ones; the method was immunoSEQ multiplex PCR. The table records tens of thousands of clones, 81% of them present only once. The material sequenced was peripheral blood. These receptors were obtained from a man in his 70s with COVID-19, enrolled during active disease.

CDR3 residues: CASSLGAGIAEKLFF. For the CDR3, the DNA is TGTGCCAGCAGCTTAGGGGCAGGGATAGCTGAAAAACTGTTTTTT. V gene TRBV11-2 combines with J gene TRBJ1-4, with D perhaps matching TRBD1 (5 bases). Trimming shortened V by 1 base and J by 7 bases, and 13 bases separated the two germline ends. CDR3 length: 15 residues. The germline gives CDR1 SGHAT, CDR2 FQNNGV.

The chain combines TRBV7-8 with TRBJ2-3; TRBD2 might be the D (6 bases). Between the trimmed V and J ends, which lost 5 bases and 0 bases, there was a span of 12 bases. Germline CDR1 SGHVS, CDR2 FQNEAQ. The CDR3 covers 15 residues. CDR3 DNA: TGTGCCAGCAGCGACGGGAGTTTTAGCACAGATACGCAGTATTTT. It codes for CASSDGSFSTDTQYF. Complete variable domain (other parts from reference TRBV7-8 and TRBJ2-3): GAGVSQSPRYKVAKRGQDVALRCDPISGHVSLFWYQQALGQGPEFLTYFQNEAQLDKSGLPSDRFFAERPEGSVSTLKIQRTQQEDSAVYLCASSDGSFSTDTQYFGPGTRLTVL.

This clone was found a few times. J is TRBJ1-3 and V is TRBV9, with D hard to call. This CDR3 spans 11 amino acids. In germline, CDR1 is SGDLS, CDR2 YYNGEE. V lost 3 bases to trimming and J lost 5 bases, with 3 bases between them. The CDR3 bases are TGTGCCAGCAGCGATAGAAACACCATATATTTT. It encodes CASSDRNTIYF. The full variable domain, with the rest looked up from reference TRBV9 and TRBJ1-3, is DSGVTQTPKHLITATGQRVTLRCSPRSGDLSVYWYQQSLDQGLQFLIQYYNGEERAKGNILERFSAQQFPDLHSELNLSSLELGDSALYFCASSDRNTIYFGEGSWLTVV.

This sequence joins TRBV11-3 and TRBJ1-1; TRBD1 might be the D (6 bases). Germline CDR1 reads SGHNT; CDR2 reads YENEEA. Trimming removed 6 bases at V and 6 bases at J, with 14 bases between. The CDR3 is made up of 13 amino acids. CDR3: CASRLGGGAEAFF. In nucleotides, the CDR3 is TGTGCCAGCAGACTAGGGGGGGGAGCTGAAGCTTTCTTT.

The J gene is TRBJ1-2, the V gene TRBV10-3, with unresolved D. The V end lost 4 bases, the J end lost 1 base, and 4 bases lay between the germline ends. CDR3 length equals 12 residues. Per germline, CDR1 ENHRY and CDR2 SYGVKD. The CDR3 bases are TGTGCCATCAGTGGCGATAACTATGGCTACACCTTC. It codes for CAISGDNYGYTF.

This chain uses TRBV4-2 with TRBJ1-2, with D perhaps TRBD1 (6 bases). The CDR3 covers 14 residues. Per the germline V gene, CDR1 is LGHNA and CDR2 is YNFKEQ. V shed 4 bases and J shed 7 bases, with 16 bases lying between them. The CDR3 here is CASSPDSGGAGYTF. Here the CDR3 DNA reads TGTGCCAGCAGCCCCGACTCGGGGGGCGCTGGCTACACCTTC.

CDR3 loop: CASITRGGNYGYTF. CDR3 coding DNA: TGTGCCAGCATCACGAGGGGAGGTAACTATGGCTACACCTTC. The chain has TRBV11-2 and TRBJ1-2; TRBD1 is a possible D gene (5 bases). CDR1 SGHAT and CDR2 FQNNGV come from the germline V gene. The ends were cut back, 7 bases at V and 1 base at J, with 13 bases in the middle. This CDR3 spans 14 amino acids.

This clone was counted once. V is TRBV5-1 and J is TRBJ2-2; 14 bases line up with TRBD2. The CDR3 loop spans 18 amino acids. The germline gives CDR1 SGHRS, CDR2 YFSETQ. Trimming cost V 4 bases and J 3 bases; bases outside gene matches: 8. CDR3: CASSPGTSGSPDTGELFF. Written as DNA, the CDR3 is TGCGCCAGCAGCCCGGGGACTAGCGGGAGTCCGGACACCGGGGAGCTGTTTTTT.

This chain connects TRBV9 to TRBJ2-2, with 9 bases matching TRBD2. This CDR3 is built from 16 residues. Germline trimming cut 2 bases from V and 7 bases from J; bases unmatched to any gene: 9. In germline, CDR1 is SGDLS, CDR2 YYNGEE. Written as DNA, the CDR3 is TGTGCCAGCAGCGTTGGGGTAGCGGGAGCTATCGGGGAGCTGTTTTTT. Encoded protein: CASSVGVAGAIGELFF.

V and J are TRBV7-2 and TRBJ2-1, with 8 bases aligning to TRBD2. Germline assignment: CDR1 SGHTA and CDR2 FQGNSA. V gave up 5 bases and J gave up 4 bases; unmatched junction bases: 13. This CDR3 has 17 amino acids. The CDR3 region is CASSPLAGHEAYNEQFF. The CDR3 DNA sequence: TGTGCCAGCAGCCCCCTAGCGGGCCACGAGGCGTACAATGAGCAGTTCTTC.

The rearrangement links TRBV5-1 to TRBJ1-1; maybe TRBD1 (6 bases). The CDR3 is 17 residues long. V was clipped by 10 bases and J by 1 base, with 26 bases between them. The germline gives CDR1 SGHRS, CDR2 YFSETQ. CDR3 sequence (DNA): TGCGCCTCCCTACCCACAGGGTCCTCACCGGCGAACACTGAAGCTTTCTTT. Its translation is CASLPTGSSPANTEAFF.

The V call is TRBV28, the J call TRBJ1-1, with 8 bases identical to TRBD1. The CDR3 has 15 residues. The junction had 9 bases not matched to a gene; V was cut back by 5 bases and J by 4 bases. Germline values: CDR1 MDHEN, CDR2 SYDVKM. The CDR3 DNA is TGTGCCAGCAGTCTACTCCGGACAGGGATCACTGAAGCTTTCTTT. Protein sequence: CASSLLRTGITEAFF.

The CDR3 DNA sequence: TGTGTCAGAAGCTTAGGGCGGCTGAACACCGGGGAGCTGTTTTTT. Translating gives CVRSLGRLNTGELFF. The rearrangement uses TRBV7-5 and TRBJ2-2; the table's D call of TRBD2 was not tested on the DNA. TRBV7-5 is flagged as a pseudogene. This CDR3 region has 15 residues.

This sequence joins TRBV19 and TRBJ1-5; D unresolved. This CDR3 region has 15 residues. CDR1 and CDR2 (germline): LNHDA, SQIVND (reference sequence). V shed 3 bases and J shed 6 bases, with 15 bases lying between them. The CDR3 region is CASSMGSGVGQPQHF. For the CDR3, the DNA is TGTGCCAGTAGTATGGGTTCCGGGGTAGGTCAGCCCCAGCATTTT.

The chain uses TRBV11-1 and TRBJ2-7; D is undetermined. V lost 4 bases and J lost 3, with 4 bases in between. CDR1 and CDR2 from the germline V gene are SGHAT and FQDESV (reference sequence). The CDR3 sequence is 11 residues long. The CDR3 DNA reads as TGTGCCAGCAGCTCAATCTACGAGCAGTACTTC. This sequence encodes CASSSIYEQYF.

In its sample, this clone was seen a few times. The V gene is TRBV27, the J gene TRBJ2-2, with 7 bases matching TRBD1. Looked up from germline, CDR1 is MNHEY and CDR2 is SMNVEV (reference sequence). Losses at the gene ends were 4 bases for V and 1 base for J; bases not matched to a gene: 6. This CDR3 is built from 16 residues. The CDR3 coding sequence is TGTGCCAGCAGTTCAGGGGACAGACTGAACACCGGGGAGCTGTTTTTT. Translated, it gives CASSSGDRLNTGELFF.

The rearrangement links TRBV7-3 to TRBJ2-7; 8 bases are a match to TRBD1. The germline CDR1 and CDR2 sequences are SGHTA and FQGTGA. Unmatched junction bases numbered 2, after V lost 3 bases and J lost 1 base. This CDR3 spans 14 amino acids. In nucleotides, the CDR3 is TGTGCCAGCAGCTTCGACAGGGGTTCCTACGAGCAGTACTTC. Translated, it gives CASSFDRGSYEQYF.

The chain joins TRBV2 to TRBJ1-6; a weak D match, TRBD1 (5 bases). The CDR3 consists of 13 residues. The germline gives CDR1 SNHLY, CDR2 FYNNEI. Between the trimmed V and J ends, which lost 1 base and 10 bases, there was a span of 8 bases. For the CDR3, the DNA is TGTGCCAGCAGTGAAGGGACATTCTCACCCCTCCACTTT. Translated, it gives CASSEGTFSPLHF. Supplemented by reference TRBV2 and TRBJ1-6, the full variable domain reads EPEVTQTPSHQVTQMGQEVILRCVPISNHLYFYWYRQILGQKVEFLVSFYNNEISEKSEIFDDQFSVERPDGSNFTLKIRSTKLEDSAMYFCASSEGTFSPLHFGNGTRLTVT.

This clone was found once. This chain connects TRBV3-1 (or the pseudogene TRBV3-2) to TRBJ1-2; D not resolved. The CDR3 consists of 15 residues. The V gene's germline CDR1 is LGHDT and CDR2 YNNKEL (reference sequence). Trimming pared 0 bases from V and 5 bases from J, leaving 13 bases between. The DNA for the CDR3 is TGTGCCAGCAGCCAAGATTTCGGAGGGAGGTATGGCTACACCTTC. The encoded protein is CASSQDFGGRYGYTF.

The chain has TRBV11-2 and TRBJ2-5, with D possibly matching TRBD1 (5 bases). V lost 0 bases and J lost 1, with 9 bases in between. Germline loops: CDR1 SGHAT, CDR2 FQNNGV. This CDR3 is built from 15 residues. CDR3 region: CASSLDATAQETQYF. CDR3 nucleotide sequence: TGTGCCAGCAGCTTAGACGCGACAGCCCAAGAGACCCAGTACTTC.

This chain connects TRBV18 to TRBJ1-1, with 12 bases lining up with TRBD1. The CDR3 totals 17 residues. The germline CDR1 and CDR2 sequences are KGHSH and LQKENI. V shed 6 bases, J shed 5 bases, and the junction held 13 bases outside the gene matches. CDR3 in DNA: TGTGCCAGCTCTCCCCTGGGGACAGGGGGCTTCGGGACTGAAGCTTTCTTT. It specifies CASSPLGTGGFGTEAFF.

This chain connects TRBV7-9 to TRBJ1-1; D remains unclear. This CDR3 contains 12 residues. V lost 1 base, J lost 5 bases, and 5 bases lay in between. Per the germline V gene, CDR1 is SEHNR and CDR2 is FQNEAQ (reference sequence). CDR3 sequence (DNA): TGTGCCAGCAGCTTAGTCCTGACTGAAGCTTTCTTT. It translates to CASSLVLTEAFF.

The J gene is TRBJ1-1, the V gene TRBV28; D is unresolved. Trimming cost V 8 bases and J 4 bases, with 17 bases left between them. The CDR3 totals 14 residues. Per the germline V gene, CDR1 is MDHEN and CDR2 is SYDVKM. This CDR3 reads CASSSPGLATEAFF. In nucleotides, the CDR3 is TGTGCCAGCTCCTCCCCAGGTCTCGCCACTGAAGCTTTCTTT.

This clone was counted a single time. V usage is TRBV7-9 and J usage is TRBJ2-2, with 8 bases identical to TRBD1. The CDR3 spans 15 residues. The J segment lost 6 bases and the V segment lost 3 bases, leaving 6 bases of the junction unmatched. Per the germline V gene, CDR1 is SEHNR and CDR2 is FQNEAQ (reference sequence). CDR3 DNA: TGTGCCAGCAGCTTGCCCAGGGGGCCCCCCGGGGAGCTGTTTTTT. Its protein product is CASSLPRGPPGELFF.

The chain couples TRBV5-6 to TRBJ1-5; 8 positions agree with TRBD1. The CDR3 has 16 residues. J lost 6 bases, V lost 1 base, and 9 bases had no gene match. The germline V gene has CDR1 SGHDT and CDR2 YYEEEE. CDR3 DNA sequence: TGTGCCAGCAGCTTGTCGGCAGGGGGCTGGGGTCAGCCCCAGCATTTT. Its protein product is CASSLSAGGWGQPQHF.

The chain has TRBV18 and TRBJ1-2; D may be TRBD1 (5 bases). The CDR3 has 15 residues. V was shortened by 1 base and J by 6 bases, with 15 bases between the two germline ends. The germline V gene has CDR1 KGHSH and CDR2 LQKENI. CDR3 bases: TGTGCCAGCTCACCACTCCCAGGGAAGTTGGATGGCTACACCTTC. This translates into CASSPLPGKLDGYTF.

Only one count was recorded for this clone. The chain combines TRBV28 with TRBJ2-1, with 8 bases identical to TRBD1. V was pared by 6 bases and J by 8 bases, with 12 bases of the junction left unmatched. This CDR3 contains 15 residues. CDR1 and CDR2 from the germline V gene are MDHEN and SYDVKM. The CDR3 loop is CASRMTGATLDEQFF. CDR3 nucleotide sequence: TGTGCCAGCAGAATGACAGGGGCTACCTTGGATGAGCAGTTCTTC.

The rearrangement joins TRBV29-1 to TRBJ2-1; D remains ambiguous. Germline loops: CDR1 SQVTM, CDR2 ANQGSEA. This CDR3 has 12 amino acids. Deletions cut 0 bases from V and 11 bases from J, with 11 bases between. CDR3 sequence (DNA): TGCAGCGTTGAAGATCTGGGCACCAAGCAGTTCTTC. Translated: CSVEDLGTKQFF.

The rearrangement joins TRBV27 to TRBJ2-5, with TRBD1 matching 7 bases. CDR1 MNHEY and CDR2 SMNVEV come from the germline V gene (reference sequence). This CDR3 has 14 residues. V trimming: 7 bases; J trimming: 5 bases; junction bases outside the gene matches: 10. The DNA of the CDR3 is TGTGCCAGCACCAACACAGGGGCTGGGGAGACCCAGTACTTC. Translation gives CASTNTGAGETQYF.

This clone was detected once. This chain uses TRBV5-8 with TRBJ1-4; TRBD1 matches at 9 bases. Germline V gene data show CDR1 as SGHTS and CDR2 as YDEGEE. The CDR3 loop spans 15 amino acids. Losses at the gene ends were 4 bases for V and 5 bases for J; bases not matched to a gene: 6. CDR3 nucleotide sequence: TGTGCCAGCAGCCGAGGGACAGGGAAGAATGAAAAACTGTTTTTT. Translation: CASSRGTGKNEKLFF.

J is TRBJ1-2 and V is TRBV28; tentatively, D is TRBD1 (5 bases). Germline values: CDR1 MDHEN, CDR2 SYDVKM. The CDR3 runs to 13 residues. V was shortened by 5 bases and J by 4 bases, with 11 bases between the two germline ends. The CDR3 protein is CASSVQVAYGYTF. The CDR3, as DNA: TGTGCCAGCAGTGTACAGGTAGCCTATGGCTACACCTTC.